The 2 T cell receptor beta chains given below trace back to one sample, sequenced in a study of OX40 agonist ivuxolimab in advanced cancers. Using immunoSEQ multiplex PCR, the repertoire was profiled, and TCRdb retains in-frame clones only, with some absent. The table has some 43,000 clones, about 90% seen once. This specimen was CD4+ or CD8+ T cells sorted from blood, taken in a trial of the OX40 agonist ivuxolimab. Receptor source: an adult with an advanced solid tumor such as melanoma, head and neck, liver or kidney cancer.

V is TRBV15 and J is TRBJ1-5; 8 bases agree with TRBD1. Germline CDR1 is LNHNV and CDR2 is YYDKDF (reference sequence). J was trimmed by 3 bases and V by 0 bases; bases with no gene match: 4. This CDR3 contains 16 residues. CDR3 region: CATSRDQGAYNQPQHF. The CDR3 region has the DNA TGTGCCACCAGCAGAGATCAGGGGGCTTACAATCAGCCCCAGCATTTT.

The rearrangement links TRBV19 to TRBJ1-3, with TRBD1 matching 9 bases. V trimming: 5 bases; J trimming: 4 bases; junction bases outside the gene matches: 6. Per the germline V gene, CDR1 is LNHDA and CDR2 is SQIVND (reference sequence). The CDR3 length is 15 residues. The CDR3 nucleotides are TGTGCCAGTAGTGTGGACAGGGGCAAAGGAAACACCATATATTTT. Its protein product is CASSVDRGKGNTIYF. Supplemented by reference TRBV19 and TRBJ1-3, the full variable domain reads DGGITQSPKYLFRKEGQNVTLSCEQNLNHDAMYWYRQDPGQGLRLIYYSQIVNDFQKGDIAEGYSVSREKKESFPLTVTSAQKNPTAFYLCASSVDRGKGNTIYFGEGSWLTVV.